A single sample is the source of the 25 T cell receptor beta chains below, sequenced in a study of OX40 agonist ivuxolimab in advanced cancers. Assay used: immunoSEQ multiplex PCR; TCRdb lists only in-frame clones, some missing. The data show 48,000 or so clones, about 87% seen once. The sample consisted of CD4+ or CD8+ T cells sorted from blood, taken in a trial of the OX40 agonist ivuxolimab. Receptors originate from an adult with an advanced solid tumor such as melanoma, head and neck, liver or kidney cancer.

The chain couples TRBV27 to TRBJ2-7, with D tentatively TRBD1 (7 bases). CDR1 is MNHEY and CDR2 is SMNVEV in the germline V gene (reference sequence). Trimming removed 0 bases from V and 1 base from J, with 13 bases in between. This CDR3 has 16 amino acids. CDR3 DNA: TGTGCCAGCAGTTTATCCGGCCAGGGGGGTTCCTACGAGCAGTACTTC. Encoded protein: CASSLSGQGGSYEQYF.

V is TRBV19 and J is TRBJ1-1, with 9 nucleotides matching TRBD1. CDR1 LNHDA and CDR2 SQIVND come from the germline V gene (reference sequence). The CDR3 sequence is 15 residues long. V gave up 1 base and J gave up 4 bases; unmatched junction bases: 4. CDR3 residues: CASSIVDRGTTEAFF. The CDR3 DNA sequence: TGTGCCAGTAGTATAGTAGACAGGGGGACCACTGAAGCTTTCTTT. Full variable domain (rest looked up from reference TRBV19 and TRBJ1-1): DGGITQSPKYLFRKEGQNVTLSCEQNLNHDAMYWYRQDPGQGLRLIYYSQIVNDFQKGDIAEGYSVSREKKESFPLTVTSAQKNPTAFYLCASSIVDRGTTEAFFGQGTRLTVV.

The V call is TRBV29-1, the J call TRBJ1-3; weak D call: TRBD1 (5 bases). This CDR3 comprises 17 residues. The V end lost 0 bases, the J end lost 4 bases, and 19 bases lay between the germline ends. The V gene's germline CDR1 is SQVTM and CDR2 ANQGSEA. The CDR3 loop reads CSVEDPGKWDRGNTIYF. The CDR3 bases are TGCAGCGTTGAAGACCCGGGCAAGTGGGACCGCGGAAACACCATATATTTT.

The chain combines TRBV7-8 with TRBJ2-3; D is unclear. Trimming cost V 7 bases and J 2 bases, with 13 bases left between them. CDR3 length equals 14 residues. From germline, CDR1 is SGHVS and CDR2 FQNEAQ. CDR3 sequence (DNA): TGTGCCAGCACCCAAAGTGCCGTCACAGATACGCAGTATTTT. The encoded protein is CASTQSAVTDTQYF.

A single count supports this clone. The V call is TRBV11-3, the J call TRBJ2-1, with 11 bases lining up with TRBD2. V lost 0 bases and J lost 6; bases outside the gene matches: 1. CDR3 size: 15 residues. Germline values: CDR1 SGHNT, CDR2 YENEEA. This chain's CDR3 is CASSLDGTSGNEQFF. Written as DNA, the CDR3 is TGTGCCAGCAGCTTAGACGGGACTAGCGGCAATGAGCAGTTCTTC.

V usage is TRBV4-3 and J usage is TRBJ2-7; unclear D gene. Germline CDR1 reads LGHNA; CDR2 reads YSLEER. Trimming cost V 2 bases and J 0 bases, with 8 bases left between them. There are 14 residues in the CDR3. The CDR3 is CASSQLVSSYEQYF. In nucleotides, the CDR3 is TGCGCCAGCAGCCAACTGGTTAGCTCCTACGAGCAGTACTTC.

J is TRBJ1-3 and V is TRBV7-6; D not resolved. V dropped 2 bases and J dropped 0 bases, with 8 bases sitting between them. The CDR3 runs 15 residues. Germline V gene lookup returns CDR1 SGHVS and CDR2 FNYEAQ. The CDR3 coding sequence is TGTGCCAGCAGCTTAATGAGTAACTCTGGAAACACCATATATTTT. Amino acid sequence: CASSLMSNSGNTIYF.

The chain has TRBV4-1 and TRBJ1-1, with D maybe TRBD1 (5 bases). Germline lookup yields CDR1 MGHRA and CDR2 YSYEKL. V was pared by 2 bases and J by 11 bases, with 15 bases between. CDR3 length equals 13 residues. The CDR3 DNA reads TGCGCCAGCAGCCAACTTCACGGTCAGGGTGCTTTCTTT. Residues: CASSQLHGQGAFF.

The V and J genes are TRBV7-9 and TRBJ1-1; D perhaps matches TRBD1 (5 bases). This CDR3 spans 11 amino acids. Trimming left V 5 bases short and J 8 bases short, with 9 bases between. The germline V gene encodes CDR1 SEHNR and CDR2 FQNEAQ (reference sequence). In DNA form, the CDR3 reads TGTGCCAGCAGCCGGACAAACGAAGCTTTCTTT. This translates into CASSRTNEAFF. The complete variable domain, with remaining parts taken from reference TRBV7-9 and TRBJ1-1, reads DTGVSQNPRHKITKRGQNVTFRCDPISEHNRLYWYRQTLGQGPEFLTYFQNEAQLEKSRLLSDRFSAERPKGSFSTLEIQRTEQGDSAMYLCASSRTNEAFFGQGTRLTVV.

CDR3 residues: CASRPTGDNSPLHF. The CDR3 DNA sequence: TGTGCCAGCAGGCCTACAGGGGATAATTCACCCCTCCACTTT. The chain is built from TRBV28 and TRBJ1-6; 7 positions match TRBD1. V shed 6 bases, J shed 5 bases, and the junction held 4 bases outside the gene matches. Germline CDR1 MDHEN, CDR2 SYDVKM. The CDR3 extends over 14 amino acids.

This clone is termed medium-sized. The gene calls are TRBV11-3 and TRBJ2-2; no firm D call. This CDR3 contains 14 residues. Trimming stripped 5 bases from V and 2 bases from J, with 9 bases between. Per the germline V gene, CDR1 is SGHNT and CDR2 is YENEEA. The CDR3 nucleotides read TGTGCCAGCAGCCCCTTAGGAAACACCGGGGAGCTGTTTTTT. It specifies CASSPLGNTGELFF. Full variable domain (outside the CDR3, taken from reference TRBV11-3 and TRBJ2-2): EAGVVQSPRYKIIEKKQPVAFWCNPISGHNTLYWYLQNLGQGPELLIRYENEEAVDDSQLPKDRFSAERLKGVDSTLKIQPAELGDSAVYLCASSPLGNTGELFFGEGSRLTVL.

This chain uses TRBV11-2 with TRBJ2-7; no clear D. This CDR3 is built from 13 residues. V lost 1 base, J lost 3 bases, and 7 bases lay in between. The V gene's germline CDR1 is SGHAT and CDR2 FQNNGV. CDR3 in amino acids: CASSLGALYEQYF. The CDR3 bases are TGTGCCAGCAGCTTAGGGGCTCTCTACGAGCAGTACTTC. Together with reference TRBV11-2 and TRBJ2-7, the CDR3 gives the full variable domain: EAGVAQSPRYKIIEKRQSVAFWCNPISGHATLYWYQQILGQGPKLLIQFQNNGVVDDSQLPKDRFSAERLKGVDSTLKIQPAKLEDSAVYLCASSLGALYEQYFGPGTRLTVT.

This rearrangement joins TRBV5-1 to TRBJ2-5; D gene unclear. Trimming pared 5 bases from V and 2 bases from J, leaving 4 bases between. The CDR3 spans 11 residues. Germline CDR1 reads SGHRS; CDR2 reads YFSETQ. CDR3 sequence: CASRTQETQYF. In DNA, the CDR3 is TGCGCCAGCAGGACTCAAGAGACCCAGTACTTC.

V usage is TRBV11-2 and J usage is TRBJ1-1; D unresolved. The germline V and J ends were trimmed by 0 bases and 4 bases, with 12 bases remaining between them. This CDR3 is 15 amino acids long. Germline CDR1 reads SGHAT; CDR2 reads FQNNGV. The CDR3: CASSLDMMRGTEAFF. The CDR3 DNA reads as TGTGCCAGCAGCTTAGATATGATGCGGGGCACTGAAGCTTTCTTT.

The V gene is TRBV7-2, the J gene TRBJ1-2, with a tentative D call TRBD1 (5 bases). V lost 5 bases to trimming and J lost 3 bases, with 13 bases between them. Germline V gene sequence: CDR1 SGHTA, CDR2 FQGNSA. This CDR3 comprises 14 residues. The CDR3 spells CASSPIQGDYGYTF. Here the CDR3 DNA reads TGTGCCAGCAGCCCTATCCAGGGAGACTATGGCTACACCTTC. The variable domain in full, completed from reference TRBV7-2 and TRBJ1-2, reads GAGVSQSPSNKVTEKGKDVELRCDPISGHTALYWYRQSLGQGLEFLIYFQGNSAPDKSGLPSDRFSAERTGGSVSTLTIQRTQQEDSAVYLCASSPIQGDYGYTFGSGTRLTVV.

The V call is TRBV19, the J call TRBJ2-2; 8 nucleotides match TRBD1. CDR1 and CDR2 (germline): LNHDA, SQIVND (reference sequence). Trimming at V came to 1 base and at J to 2 bases, leaving 15 bases not matched to a gene. CDR3 size: 20 residues. The CDR3 coding sequence is TGTGCCAGTAGTATAGTATTCGGTGGCAGGGGGCGAATTAACACCGGGGAGCTGTTTTTT. This gives the protein CASSIVFGGRGRINTGELFF.

This clone is a singleton in its sample. V usage is TRBV19 and J usage is TRBJ1-2, with 7 bases matching TRBD1. This CDR3 comprises 14 residues. The ends lost 4 bases at V and 4 bases at J; junction bases unmatched: 6. The germline gives CDR1 LNHDA, CDR2 SQIVND (reference sequence). CDR3 DNA sequence: TGTGCCAGTAGTAAAGGGGGCGGTGGCTATGGCTACACCTTC. Amino acids: CASSKGGGGYGYTF. Filled out from reference TRBV19 and TRBJ1-2, the complete variable domain reads DGGITQSPKYLFRKEGQNVTLSCEQNLNHDAMYWYRQDPGQGLRLIYYSQIVNDFQKGDIAEGYSVSREKKESFPLTVTSAQKNPTAFYLCASSKGGGGYGYTFGSGTRLTVV.

The V gene is TRBV7-6, the J gene TRBJ1-5; a possible D gene is TRBD1 (5 bases). The CDR3 covers 14 residues. Trimming took 1 base from V and 7 from J, leaving 11 bases between them. Germline lookup yields CDR1 SGHVS and CDR2 FNYEAQ. CDR3 DNA sequence: TGTGCCAGCAGCTTAGAAGGGGCAGGGCAGCCCCAGCATTTT. This gives the protein CASSLEGAGQPQHF.

V is TRBV7-2 and J is TRBJ2-3; no reliable D call. The CDR3 contains 15 residues. The germline V gene encodes CDR1 SGHTA and CDR2 FQGNSA. The V end was cut by 1 base, the J end by 5 bases, with 13 bases between. CDR3 in DNA: TGTGCCAGCAGCTTAGGGCCGGGTGGGGTAGATACGCAGTATTTT. This translates into CASSLGPGGVDTQYF.

A word on this clone: A junction end diverges from the germline sequence, so it may reflect a read error. CDR3: CVSSFPTSGGDNEQFF. CDR3 bases: TGTGTCAGCAGTTTTCCGACTAGCGGGGGTGACAATGAGCAGTTCTTC. The chain uses TRBV28 and TRBJ2-1; 12 positions agree with TRBD2. The CDR3 is made up of 16 amino acids. CDR1 and CDR2 from the germline V gene are MDHEN and SYDVKM.

The chain combines TRBV4-1 with TRBJ1-2; D is unresolved. CDR1 and CDR2 from the germline V gene are MGHRA and YSYEKL. Trimming pared 1 base from V and 0 bases from J, leaving 9 bases between. This CDR3 comprises 15 residues. Here the CDR3 reads CASSQGEDSNYGYTF. The CDR3 DNA reads as TGCGCCAGCAGCCAAGGGGAGGACTCTAACTATGGCTACACCTTC.

V gene TRBV19 combines with J gene TRBJ2-7, with TRBD1 identical over 10 bases. Looked up from germline, CDR1 is LNHDA and CDR2 is SQIVND (reference sequence). The CDR3 consists of 17 residues. The V segment lost 4 bases and the J segment 6 bases; nucleotides outside the gene matches: 15. This CDR3 is CASSRRPSGTGALEQYF. In DNA, the CDR3 is TGTGCCAGTAGTAGACGTCCCTCCGGGACAGGGGCTCTCGAGCAGTACTTC.

The V and J genes are TRBV28 and TRBJ1-5; perhaps TRBD1 as D (6 bases). The germline gives CDR1 MDHEN, CDR2 SYDVKM. V dropped 8 bases and J dropped 3 bases, with 14 bases sitting between them. CDR3 size: 14 residues. The CDR3 loop is CASLPRDTNQPQHF. The CDR3 nucleotides read TGTGCCAGCCTTCCCCGGGACACCAATCAGCCCCAGCATTTT. Drawing the rest from reference TRBV28 and TRBJ1-5, the complete variable domain is DVKVTQSSRYLVKRTGEKVFLECVQDMDHENMFWYRQDPGLGLRLIYFSYDVKMKEKGDIPEGYSVSREKKERFSLILESASTNQTSMYLCASLPRDTNQPQHFGDGTRLSIL.

The rearrangement uses TRBV25-1 and TRBJ1-1; D is unclear. The CDR3 is 18 amino acids. The V gene lost 1 base and the J gene lost 6 bases, with 24 bases spanning the gap. Germline V lookup: CDR1 MGHDK, CDR2 SYGVNS. CDR3 in DNA: TGTGCCAGCAGTGAATGCGATTTGAATCTTCGGCCGAGCCCTGAAGCTTTCTTT. Protein: CASSECDLNLRPSPEAFF. The full variable domain, in which reference TRBV25-1 and TRBJ1-1 provide the parts outside the CDR3, is EADIYQTPRYLVIGTGKKITLECSQTMGHDKMYWYQQDPGMELHLIHYSYGVNSTEKGDLSSESTVSRIRTEHFPLTLESARPSHTSQYLCASSECDLNLRPSPEAFFGQGTRLTVV.

This rearrangement joins TRBV4-1 to TRBJ1-4, with 8 nucleotides matching TRBD1. The CDR3 consists of 15 residues. V lost 0 bases, J lost 6 bases, and 3 bases stayed unmatched. In germline, CDR1 is MGHRA, CDR2 YSYEKL. CDR3 amino acids: CASSQDRTGYEKLFF. The CDR3 DNA reads as TGCGCCAGCAGCCAAGATCGGACAGGGTATGAAAAACTGTTTTTT.